This entry concerns a single TCR beta chain. Its antigen specificity is not known. Base qualities are missing; no much larger clone stands one base away. The CDR3, cysteine through phenylalanine, is 14 amino acids long. Only the CDR3 region is kept as DNA, spanning 42 bases read in frame from base 1. CDR1 and CDR2, per the germline V gene (reference sequence), are SEHNR and FQNEAQ. The junction shows trimming of 4 bases on V and 3 bases on J, plus 12 bases between the germline ends. TCRbeta CDR3 regions were amplified from genomic DNA using the immunoSEQ Assay, a bias-controlled multiplex PCR. Per the original workflow: The number of nucleated cells in each sample was estimated from the amplification of reference gene primers within the assay. To quantify the absolute abundance of each unique TCRbeta CDR3 rearrangement, sequence reads were collapsed and filtered. For each sample, productive Simpson clonality was calculated as the square root of Simpson's diversity index across productive rearrangements. TCRdb holds this immuneACCESS table with in-frame rearrangements only. Some clones are missing; in checked studies, unresolved V genes explain under half, and the rest has no known cause. D and trimming were read from the DNA, whereas the V and J calls and clone size are those reported in that table. This sample has about 200,000 clones in its table, and roughly 82% of those were observed once. Jointly, the top ten make up 5.6% of the sample.

This entry belongs to a study of blood T cell repertoires in COVID-19 (dated by TCRdb to the early 2020s). About the investigation overall: Collaborator samples came from the United States, Italy and Spain and covered acute and convalescent phases of COVID-19. The material from the prospective study consisted of cDNA or gDNA derived from T cells, B-cell-depleted T cells, or PBMCs. Subjects who had been exposed to COVID-19, were actively infected with it, or had recovered from it provided the deeply sampled blood TCRbeta repertoires that made up the dataset. The repertoires were released in a freely available public database intended as a resource for research on the immune response to SARS-CoV-2. Samples came from the ongoing ImmuneRACE study (first 160 participants) plus 1,254 subjects from 6 global collaborators. A de-identified subject ID, COVID-19 status, age in years and sex were almost always included in the sample metadata. Where available, HLA class I and class II types were obtained from metadata supplied by the sample provider rather than from assay-based typing.

Participants in the prospective study were aged about 18 to 95 years, lived in about two dozen United States geographic areas, and enrolled through a virtual design. To assign participants to cohorts, the prospective study relied on clinical history that participants themselves reported in a screening survey and a study questionnaire. Mobile phlebotomists in the prospective study collected whole blood, serum and a nasopharyngeal or oropharyngeal swab from every participant. Additional blood draws and questionnaires over an approximately 2-month period could optionally be provided by prospective study participants. Blood samples from the prospective study were shipped frozen or at room temperature prior to DNA extraction. Results the study describes overall, beyond this receptor: The quantity of clinical and demographic metadata differed by source and by participant and was supplied without curation.

This sequence originates from a man aged 35 to 55 with acute COVID-19. The sample was PBMCs or T cells enriched from blood (not recorded which). The chain uses TRBV7-9 and TRBJ1-1; matching of 6 bases hints at TRBD1 as the D gene. The bases read TGTGCCAGCAGCTGGGGGGAGGGGGACACTGAAGCTTTCTTT. Its protein is CASSWGEGDTEAFF.